This T cell receptor (beta chain) was retrieved from a study of human T cells and chemical hapten exposure (TCRdb year 2021). About the full investigation: For sensitization, 2% DPC in acetone was applied to a 2 cm by 2 cm area of upper inner arm skin. Throughout the roughly 25-week study period, patients were also given weekly therapeutic DPC doses on the scalp. Patch testing was done on the upper back using Finn chambers containing 0.01% DPC, and results were scored after 6 days according to International Contact Dermatitis Research Group standards. The mostly female patient cohort included alopecia areata with under or over 50% scalp involvement, alopecia totalis and alopecia universalis. Libraries were pooled for sequencing, and variation in per-sample TCR yields was attributed mainly to small differences in library volumes within the pool. This study followed changes in the peripheral blood TCR repertoire in vivo during primary and secondary sensitization of alopecia patients to the hapten diphenylcyclopropenone (DPC). Blood samples were taken from patients before sensitization (week 0) and at 2, 6 and about 24 weeks after DPC sensitization. Blood for TCR sequencing was provided by twenty-nine alopecia patients at one to four time points (pre-sensitization, 2, 6 and 24 weeks).

The study at large found these results: Because all patients had alopecia, a presumed autoimmune disease, the immune response of the patients might differ from that of healthy individuals. The number of PT1 expanded TCRs positively correlated with patch test score, significant at thresholds 8, 16 and 32 but not 4. The number of TCRs above 1 in 1000 frequency did not change with DPC sensitization; there was no evidence of global repertoire structure alterations. Significantly more large CDR3 similarity clusters were formed by expanded TCRs than by pre-sensitization or healthy control sets, consistent with antigen-driven responses. Repeated subsampling changed both the strength of the expansion versus patch-test correlation and the threshold at which the correlation became significant.

The library was built by means of RACE. Data came from a NextSeq 500. Library preparation attached unique molecular identifiers to individual cDNA molecules for quantitative, reproducible TCR counting. Both TCR alpha and TCR beta chains were sequenced from each blood RNA sample. For the original study's pipeline: A median of roughly 98,000 TCRs per sample was observed, with a range of 23,224 to 690,600. The Decombinator software suite was used to annotate the V, J and CDR3 of the TCR reads. To make PS versus PT1 abundance plots, every sample was subsampled to the same number of TCRs (28,000). Expanded TCRs were defined as absent before sensitization and observed at least eight times at the 2-week time point. Using fastp trimming at Q25 and MiXCR clonotype assembly, TCRdb reanalyzed the public sequencing data and kept in-frame beta chains. Rows are unified per CDR3 protein, each entry keeping the most common DNA and genes. It is TCRdb's table, rather than the study itself, that gives the V and J calls and clone size. In all, the sample holds around 300,000 distinct CDR3 sequences, and 5% to 6.5% of those were seen once. The top ten clones comprise more than 8% of the sample.

This clonotype occurred a few times. Its antigen specificity is not known. Per-base quality was not reported, and no clone a single base away is much larger than it. The sample's time point, from its label and the paper: pre-sensitization, week 0. What the treatment or condition label conveys for this sample: therapeutic diphenylcyclopropenone sensitization with weekly scalp DPC. Blood at each patch-test visit was drawn before the patch test was applied. Patients were considered eligible if aged 18 to 70, diagnosed with alopecia and deemed suitable for DPC therapy, and patients were excluded if pregnant. Total RNA was isolated from unfractionated whole blood collected in Tempus Blood RNA tubes. Sequenced here: whole blood, sampled in connection with sensitization to the hapten diphenylcyclopropenone (DPC). This clonotype originated in a woman aged 18 to 35 with alopecia areata. Some clones in this sample may be carry-over from other donors' samples.

CDR3 region: CASSARGYNEQFF. The bases read TGTGCCAGCAGCGCGCGGGGGTACAATGAGCAGTTCTTC. The chain employs TRBV9 and TRBJ2-1, with 7 junctional bases fitting TRBD2. Trimming accounts for 3 bases at V and 4 bases at J, while the number of junction bases matched to no gene is 1. According to the germline V gene, CDR1 reads SGDLS and CDR2 reads YYNGEE. The cysteine opens and the phenylalanine closes a CDR3 of 13 amino acids. Kept here is only the CDR3 DNA, which spans 39 bases and is read in frame from base 1.